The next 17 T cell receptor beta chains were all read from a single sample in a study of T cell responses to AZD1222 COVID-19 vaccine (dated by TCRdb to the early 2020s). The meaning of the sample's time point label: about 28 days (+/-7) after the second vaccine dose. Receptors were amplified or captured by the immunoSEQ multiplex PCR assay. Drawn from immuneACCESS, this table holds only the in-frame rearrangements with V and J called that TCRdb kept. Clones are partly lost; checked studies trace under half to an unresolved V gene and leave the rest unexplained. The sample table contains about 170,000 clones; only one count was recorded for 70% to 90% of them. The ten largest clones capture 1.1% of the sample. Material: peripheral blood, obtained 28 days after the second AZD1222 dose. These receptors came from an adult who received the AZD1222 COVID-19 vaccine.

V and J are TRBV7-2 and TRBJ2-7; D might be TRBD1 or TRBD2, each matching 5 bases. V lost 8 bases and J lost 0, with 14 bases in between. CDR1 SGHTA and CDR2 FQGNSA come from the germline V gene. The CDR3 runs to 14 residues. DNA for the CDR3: TGTGCCAGCGGTCGGTGGGGGTCCTCCTACGAGCAGTACTTC. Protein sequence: CASGRWGSSYEQYF. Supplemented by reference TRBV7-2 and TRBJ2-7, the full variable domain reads GAGVSQSPSNKVTEKGKDVELRCDPISGHTALYWYRQSLGQGLEFLIYFQGNSAPDKSGLPSDRFSAERTGGSVSTLTIQRTQQEDSAVYLCASGRWGSSYEQYFGPGTRLTVT.

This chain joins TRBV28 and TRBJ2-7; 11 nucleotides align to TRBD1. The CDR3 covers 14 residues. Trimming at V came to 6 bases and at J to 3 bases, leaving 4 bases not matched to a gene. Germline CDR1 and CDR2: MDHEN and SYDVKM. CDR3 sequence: CASSWGTGGYEQYF. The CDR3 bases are TGTGCCAGCAGCTGGGGGACAGGGGGCTACGAGCAGTACTTC.

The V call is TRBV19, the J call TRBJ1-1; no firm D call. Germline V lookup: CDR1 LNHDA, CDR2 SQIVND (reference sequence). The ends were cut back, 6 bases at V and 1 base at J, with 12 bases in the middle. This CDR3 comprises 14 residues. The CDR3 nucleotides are TGTGCCAGTAGACACGGACGGACGAACACTGAAGCTTTCTTT. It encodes CASRHGRTNTEAFF.

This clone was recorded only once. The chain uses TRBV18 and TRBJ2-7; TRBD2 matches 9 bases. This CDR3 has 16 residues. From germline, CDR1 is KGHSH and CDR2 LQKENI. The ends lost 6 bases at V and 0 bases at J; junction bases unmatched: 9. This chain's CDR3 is CASSAFSSGGSYEQYF. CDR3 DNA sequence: TGTGCCAGCTCCGCTTTTAGTAGCGGGGGCTCCTACGAGCAGTACTTC.

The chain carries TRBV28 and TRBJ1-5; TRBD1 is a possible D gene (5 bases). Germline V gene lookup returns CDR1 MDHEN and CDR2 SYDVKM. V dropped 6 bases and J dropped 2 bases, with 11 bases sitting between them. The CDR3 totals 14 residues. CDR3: CASSHRGGNQPQHF. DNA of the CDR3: TGTGCCAGCAGCCACAGAGGGGGCAATCAGCCCCAGCATTTT.

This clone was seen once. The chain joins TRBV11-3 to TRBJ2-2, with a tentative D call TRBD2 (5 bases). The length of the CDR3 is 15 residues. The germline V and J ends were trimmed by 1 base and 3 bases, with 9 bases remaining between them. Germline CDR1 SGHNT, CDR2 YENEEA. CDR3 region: CASSLGRLDTGELFF. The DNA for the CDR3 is TGTGCCAGCAGCTTAGGGAGGTTGGACACCGGGGAGCTGTTTTTT.

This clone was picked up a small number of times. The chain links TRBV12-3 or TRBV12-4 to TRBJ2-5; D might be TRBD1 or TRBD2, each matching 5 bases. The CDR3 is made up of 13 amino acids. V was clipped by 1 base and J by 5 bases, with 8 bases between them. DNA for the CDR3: TGTGCCAGCAGTTTAGGGGGGACGGAGACCCAGTACTTC. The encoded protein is CASSLGGTETQYF.

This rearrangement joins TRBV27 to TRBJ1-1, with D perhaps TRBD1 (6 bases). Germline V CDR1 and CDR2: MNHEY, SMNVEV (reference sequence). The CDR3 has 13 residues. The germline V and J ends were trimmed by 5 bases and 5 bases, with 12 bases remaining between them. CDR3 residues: CASSHPQGTEAFF. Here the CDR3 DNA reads TGTGCCAGCAGTCACCCTCAGGGGACTGAAGCTTTCTTT.

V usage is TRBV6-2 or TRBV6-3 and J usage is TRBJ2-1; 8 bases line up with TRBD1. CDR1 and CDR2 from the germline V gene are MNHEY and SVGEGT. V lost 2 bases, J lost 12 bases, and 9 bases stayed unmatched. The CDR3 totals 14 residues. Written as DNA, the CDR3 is TGTGCCAGCAGTTACCCCAGGGGGCGAGCAGCGCAGTTCTTC. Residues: CASSYPRGRAAQFF.

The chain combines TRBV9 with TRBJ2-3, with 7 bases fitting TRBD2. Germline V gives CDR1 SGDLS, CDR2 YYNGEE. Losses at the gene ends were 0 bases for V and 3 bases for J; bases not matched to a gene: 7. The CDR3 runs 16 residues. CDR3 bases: TGTGCCAGCAGCGTAGAGGGAGCGGGGTTAACAGATACGCAGTATTTT. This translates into CASSVEGAGLTDTQYF.

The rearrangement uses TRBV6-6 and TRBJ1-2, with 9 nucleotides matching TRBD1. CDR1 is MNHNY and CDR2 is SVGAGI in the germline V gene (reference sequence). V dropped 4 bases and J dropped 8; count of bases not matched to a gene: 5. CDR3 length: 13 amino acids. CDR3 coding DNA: TGTGCCAGCAGTTCACAGGGGGCTTTGGGCTACACCTTC. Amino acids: CASSSQGALGYTF.

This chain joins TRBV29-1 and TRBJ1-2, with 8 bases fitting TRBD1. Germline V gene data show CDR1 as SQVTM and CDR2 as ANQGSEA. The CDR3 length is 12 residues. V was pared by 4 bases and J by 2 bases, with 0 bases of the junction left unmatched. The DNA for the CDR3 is TGCAGCGTTGGGGACAGGAACTATGGCTACACCTTC. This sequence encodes CSVGDRNYGYTF.

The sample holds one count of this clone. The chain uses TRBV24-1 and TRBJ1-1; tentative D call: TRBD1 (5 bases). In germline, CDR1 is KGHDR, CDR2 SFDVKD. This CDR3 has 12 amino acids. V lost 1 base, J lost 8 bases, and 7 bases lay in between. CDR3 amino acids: CATSDFAGEAFF. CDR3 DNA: TGTGCCACCAGTGATTTCGCAGGGGAAGCTTTCTTT.

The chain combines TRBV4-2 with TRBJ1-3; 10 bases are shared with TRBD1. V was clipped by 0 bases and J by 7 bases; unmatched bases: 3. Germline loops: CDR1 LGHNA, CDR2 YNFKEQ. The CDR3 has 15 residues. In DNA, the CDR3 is TGTGCCAGCAGCCAAGAAGACAGGGGGCCGAACACCATATATTTT. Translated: CASSQEDRGPNTIYF.

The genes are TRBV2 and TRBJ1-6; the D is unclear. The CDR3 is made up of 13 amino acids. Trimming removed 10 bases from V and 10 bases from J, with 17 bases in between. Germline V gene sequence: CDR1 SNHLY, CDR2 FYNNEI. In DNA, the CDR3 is TGTGCCACCCAGGACGGGTTCGGATCACCCCTCCACTTT. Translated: CATQDGFGSPLHF.

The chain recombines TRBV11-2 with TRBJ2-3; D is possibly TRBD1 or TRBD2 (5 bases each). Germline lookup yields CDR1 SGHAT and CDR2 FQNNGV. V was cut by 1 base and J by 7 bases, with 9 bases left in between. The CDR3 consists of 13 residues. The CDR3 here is CASSLAPGHTQYF. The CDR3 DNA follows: TGTGCCAGCAGCTTAGCCCCGGGGCATACGCAGTATTTT.

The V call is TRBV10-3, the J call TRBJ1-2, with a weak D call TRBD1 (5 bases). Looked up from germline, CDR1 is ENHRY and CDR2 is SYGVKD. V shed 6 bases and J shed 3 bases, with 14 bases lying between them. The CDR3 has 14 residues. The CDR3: CAISPGTEYYGYTF. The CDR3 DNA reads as TGTGCCATCAGCCCCGGGACGGAGTACTATGGCTACACCTTC.